Below, 27 T cell receptor beta chains from the same sample are listed, as sequenced in a study of CD8 T cells in ankylosing spondylitis (dated by TCRdb to about 2017). Study-wide findings and limitations: A TCR beta motif of 7 or 8 highly homologous amino acid variants appeared characteristic of blood from ankylosing spondylitis patients.

Library preparation was by 5' RACE. For sequencing, an Illumina HiSeq 2500 was employed. TCRdb itself trimmed the public reads at Q25 with fastp, ran MiXCR and retained productive beta chains. Rows merge per CDR3 protein into single entries with the most common DNA and genes. The sample table lists approximately 150,000 distinct CDR3 sequences, 15% to 20% of them with a count of one. 30% to 35% of the sample is taken by the ten largest. Their antigens remain unidentified. Sequenced: blood, either unsorted or a sorted T cell fraction (not recorded which). The receptors shown here come from a male donor with ankylosing spondylitis.

This chain joins TRBV24-1 and TRBJ2-1; D gene unclear. The CDR3 has 12 residues. The V gene lost 1 base and the J gene lost 15 bases, with 12 bases spanning the gap. Germline V gene sequence: CDR1 KGHDR, CDR2 SFDVKD. The CDR3 bases are TGTGCCACCAGTGATTTAGGCCTGCCACCGTTCTTC. Protein: CATSDLGLPPFF.

This clonotype was seen more than once but under ten times. The chain carries TRBV19 and TRBJ2-2; the D is unclear. Deletions cut 7 bases from V and 4 bases from J, with 7 bases between. The CDR3 is 12 residues long. Per the germline V gene, CDR1 is LNHDA and CDR2 is SQIVND (reference sequence). CDR3 residues: CASKDGTGELFF. CDR3 nucleotides: TGTGCCAGTAAAGATGGCACCGGGGAGCTGTTTTTT.

A few counts support this clonotype. The chain's CDR3 is CASSFTGANVLTF. CDR3 DNA: TGCGCCAGCAGCTTCACTGGGGCCAACGTCCTGACTTTC. The chain is built from TRBV5-1 and TRBJ2-6, with D unclear. Germline V CDR1 and CDR2: SGHRS, YFSETQ. V lost 2 bases and J lost 2, with 2 bases in between. This CDR3 has 13 residues.

This clonotype was seen only a few times. The chain couples TRBV27 to TRBJ1-5; tentatively, D is TRBD1 (5 bases). Germline V gene sequence: CDR1 MNHEY, CDR2 SMNVEV (reference sequence). CDR3 length: 11 amino acids. Trimming left V 10 bases short and J 15 bases short, with 19 bases between. The DNA of the CDR3 is TGTGCCACCCAAGAGGGGCACCAGTGGCATTTT. Amino acids: CATQEGHQWHF.

This clonotype has only a few counts. The chain combines TRBV9 with TRBJ1-4; 7 positions match TRBD1. CDR1 SGDLS and CDR2 YYNGEE come from the germline V gene. The CDR3 loop spans 17 amino acids. Trimming removed 4 bases from V and 8 bases from J; junction bases left unmatched: 17. This CDR3 reads CASSPRPGTEFGEKLFF. Here the CDR3 DNA reads TGTGCCAGCAGCCCTCGTCCCGGGACAGAGTTTGGCGAAAAACTGTTTTTT.

V is TRBV14 and J is TRBJ2-7, with D unresolved. This CDR3 is 13 amino acids long. Germline V gene sequence: CDR1 SGHDN, CDR2 FVKESK. V shed 1 base and J shed 4 bases, with 8 bases lying between them. CDR3 sequence reads: CASSQGYLYEQYF. In DNA form, the CDR3 reads TGTGCCAGCAGCCAAGGGTACCTATACGAGCAGTACTTC.

There are a few counts of this clonotype. The rearrangement links TRBV29-1 to TRBJ2-1; D is unclear. CDR3 length: 15 amino acids. CDR1 and CDR2 from the germline V gene are SQVTM and ANQGSEA. The V end was cut by 2 bases, the J end by 0 bases, with 11 bases between. CDR3 residues: CSVESGIGSYNEQFF. In nucleotides, the CDR3 is TGCAGCGTTGAATCTGGGATCGGCTCCTACAATGAGCAGTTCTTC.

The chain links TRBV7-6 to TRBJ2-2; D uncertain. CDR3 size: 15 residues. Trimming took off 4 bases at V and 1 base at J, with 10 bases between the two ends. Germline V CDR1 and CDR2: SGHVS, FNYEAQ. CDR3 DNA: TGTGCCAGCAGCTCCCCGGACGGGAACACCGGGGAGCTGTTTTTT. Protein product: CASSSPDGNTGELFF.

This clonotype has just a few counts. The rearrangement links TRBV4-2 to TRBJ2-3; TRBD2 might be the D (5 bases). This CDR3 spans 16 amino acids. The germline gives CDR1 LGHNA, CDR2 YNFKEQ. The V end was cut by 3 bases, the J end by 0 bases, with 13 bases between. The DNA for the CDR3 is TGTGCCAGCAGCCAGAGGGCCGACTCTAGCACAGATACGCAGTATTTT. Encoded protein: CASSQRADSSTDTQYF.

This clonotype was counted many times. The chain uses TRBV12-3 or TRBV12-4 and TRBJ1-1; D unclear. CDR3 length: 13 amino acids. Trimming cost V 0 bases and J 4 bases, with 6 bases left between them. The CDR3 region is CASSLAWGTEAFF. DNA of the CDR3: TGTGCCAGCAGTTTAGCGTGGGGCACTGAAGCTTTCTTT.

The table lists this clonotype with many counts. V and J are TRBV6-5 and TRBJ2-2; D not resolved. Germline CDR1 reads MNHEY; CDR2 reads SVGAGI. There are 12 residues in the CDR3. Trimming pared 6 bases from V and 3 bases from J, leaving 5 bases between. CDR3 in DNA: TGTGCCAGCAGAGGGCACACCGGGGAGCTGTTTTTT. This gives the protein CASRGHTGELFF.

J is TRBJ1-1 and V is TRBV27, with a tentative D call TRBD1 (5 bases). The germline gives CDR1 MNHEY, CDR2 SMNVEV (reference sequence). The CDR3 length is 14 residues. V lost 8 bases to trimming and J lost 0 bases, with 13 bases between them. CDR3 nucleotide sequence: TGTGCCAGCTCGGGGGGAGTCCTGAACACTGAAGCTTTCTTT. Its protein is CASSGGVLNTEAFF.

In this sample, this clonotype turned up a few times. This chain links TRBV11-2 with TRBJ2-5; D possibly uses TRBD1 or TRBD2 (6 bases each). The CDR3 runs 14 residues. Between the trimmed V and J ends, which lost 0 bases and 9 bases, there was a span of 14 bases. Germline CDR1 SGHAT, CDR2 FQNNGV. CDR3 loop: CASSLEGGRASQYF. In DNA form, the CDR3 reads TGTGCCAGCAGCTTAGAGGGGGGCAGGGCCTCCCAGTACTTC. Together with reference TRBV11-2 and TRBJ2-5, the CDR3 gives the full variable domain: EAGVAQSPRYKIIEKRQSVAFWCNPISGHATLYWYQQILGQGPKLLIQFQNNGVVDDSQLPKDRFSAERLKGVDSTLKIQPAKLEDSAVYLCASSLEGGRASQYFGPGTRLLVL.

This clonotype was counted only a few times. The rearrangement links TRBV5-1 to TRBJ2-7, with D perhaps matching TRBD1 (6 bases). The CDR3 is 14 residues long. V lost 0 bases and J 6 bases, leaving 13 bases between the germline ends. CDR1 is SGHRS, CDR2 YFSETQ, per germline. The CDR3 loop reads CASSLGYRESEQYF. The CDR3 DNA reads TGCGCCAGCAGCTTGGGCTACAGGGAAAGCGAGCAGTACTTC.

There are many counts of this clonotype. The V call is TRBV27, the J call TRBJ1-5; D not resolved. Germline assignment: CDR1 MNHEY and CDR2 SMNVEV (reference sequence). The CDR3 spans 12 residues. Trimming cost V 6 bases and J 13 bases, with 16 bases left between them. CDR3 loop: CASSSGQEKQHF. In DNA, the CDR3 is TGTGCCAGCAGCTCCGGCCAAGAGAAGCAGCATTTT.

This clonotype was detected a few times. This rearrangement joins TRBV29-1 to TRBJ2-7; no reliable D call. Between the trimmed V and J ends, which lost 5 bases and 0 bases, there was a span of 11 bases. CDR3 length: 13 residues. The germline CDR1 and CDR2 sequences are SQVTM and ANQGSEA. CDR3 region: CSVPGVSSYEQYF. The CDR3 region has the DNA TGCAGCGTTCCAGGAGTCAGCTCCTACGAGCAGTACTTC.

The V call is TRBV18, the J call TRBJ2-4; D is ambiguous. V gave up 3 bases and J gave up 1 base, with 10 bases separating them. The CDR3 loop spans 15 amino acids. In germline, CDR1 is KGHSH, CDR2 LQKENI. The CDR3 nucleotides read TGTGCCAGCTCACCGGGCAGTCGCGCCAAAAACATTCAGTACTTC. It is translated as CASSPGSRAKNIQYF.

This clonotype was seen only a few times. The chain couples TRBV14 to TRBJ2-1; 13 positions agree with TRBD2. Unmatched junction bases numbered 10, after V lost 3 bases and J lost 5 bases. The CDR3 spans 18 residues. CDR1 and CDR2 (germline): SGHDN, FVKESK. CDR3 region: CASSHWTSGGMMNNEQFF. In DNA form, the CDR3 reads TGTGCCAGCAGCCACTGGACTAGCGGGGGCATGATGAACAATGAGCAGTTCTTC.

The CDR3 DNA reads TGTGCCAGCAGTTACACGGACAGCTCCTACAATGAGCAGTTCTTC. Translating it yields CASSYTDSSYNEQFF. The V call is TRBV6-5, the J call TRBJ2-1; D perhaps matches TRBD1 (6 bases). The CDR3 covers 15 residues. The germline V and J ends were trimmed by 2 bases and 0 bases, with 8 bases remaining between them. Germline-derived CDR1 and CDR2 are MNHEY and SVGAGI.

In this sample, this clonotype turned up many times. The chain combines TRBV5-1 with TRBJ2-1, with TRBD1 as a possible D gene (5 bases). This CDR3 has 17 residues. Germline CDR1 is SGHRS and CDR2 is YFSETQ. The germline V and J ends were trimmed by 1 base and 8 bases, with 22 bases remaining between them. The CDR3 DNA reads TGCGCCAGCAGCTTGATTGGCAGGCTAGGGGTAGGCGATGAGCAGTTCTTC. Its protein is CASSLIGRLGVGDEQFF.

There are a few counts of this clonotype. The DNA for the CDR3 is TGCGCCAGCAGTCCCCGAACGACGGGCGGTGAGCAGTTCTTC. It specifies CASSPRTTGGEQFF. The J gene is TRBJ2-1, the V gene TRBV4-1; D uncertain. Trimming took 6 bases from V and 9 from J, leaving 18 bases between them. Germline V gives CDR1 MGHRA, CDR2 YSYEKL. The length of the CDR3 is 14 residues.

The chain links TRBV27 to TRBJ1-2; 9 bases map to TRBD1. The V and J ends lost 5 bases and 2 bases, in that order; junction bases with no gene match: 3. The CDR3 sequence is 14 residues long. Germline loops: CDR1 MNHEY, CDR2 SMNVEV (reference sequence). In DNA, the CDR3 is TGTGCCAGCAGTAACAGGGGGCGGAACTATGGCTACACCTTC. Translated: CASSNRGRNYGYTF.

CDR3 protein: CASRNNYEQYF. CDR3 bases: TGTGCCAGCAGAAACAACTACGAGCAGTACTTC. The chain combines TRBV7-9 with TRBJ2-7; no firm D call. The CDR3 is made up of 11 amino acids. The V end lost 6 bases, the J end lost 3 bases, and 6 bases lay between the germline ends. Germline CDR1 and CDR2: SEHNR and FQNEAQ (reference sequence). The variable domain in full, with the rest retrieved from reference TRBV7-9 and TRBJ2-7, is DTGVSQNPRHKITKRGQNVTFRCDPISEHNRLYWYRQTLGQGPEFLTYFQNEAQLEKSRLLSDRFSAERPKGSFSTLEIQRTEQGDSAMYLCASRNNYEQYFGPGTRLTVT.

The rearrangement uses TRBV9 and TRBJ2-7; D gene ambiguous. Germline V CDR1 and CDR2: SGDLS, YYNGEE. V was trimmed by 4 bases and J by 6 bases, leaving 20 bases between them. The CDR3 has 15 amino acids. The CDR3 nucleotides read TGTGCCAGCAGCCTCTCGGTAGGAGCAAAGGGCGAGCAGTACTTC. Translation: CASSLSVGAKGEQYF.

The rearrangement joins TRBV6-5 to TRBJ2-5; 7 bases agree with TRBD2. The CDR3 is made up of 14 amino acids. V lost 2 bases and J lost 1; bases outside the gene matches: 1. The germline CDR1 and CDR2 sequences are MNHEY and SVGAGI. The CDR3 spells CASSYGRAQETQYF. The CDR3 nucleotides read TGTGCCAGCAGTTACGGGAGGGCCCAAGAGACCCAGTACTTC.

This clonotype has just a few counts. The chain is built from TRBV28 and TRBJ1-3; D not certain. Between the trimmed V and J ends, which lost 3 bases and 0 bases, there was a span of 6 bases. Germline assignment: CDR1 MDHEN and CDR2 SYDVKM. CDR3 length: 14 amino acids. The CDR3 sequence is CASSFRSSGNTIYF. Written as DNA, the CDR3 is TGTGCCAGCAGTTTCAGGAGCTCTGGAAACACCATATATTTT.

V usage is TRBV9 and J usage is TRBJ2-1; tentatively, D is TRBD1 or TRBD2 (8 bases each). Germline-derived CDR1 and CDR2 are SGDLS and YYNGEE. The V gene lost 7 bases and the J gene lost 7 bases, with 27 bases spanning the gap. This CDR3 is built from 17 residues. As DNA, the CDR3 is TGTGCCAGCGGTAAGACAGGGGTCAGCGGGAGTTGGAATGAGCAGTTCTTC. It is translated as CASGKTGVSGSWNEQFF.